These 12 T cell receptor beta chains originate from one sample sequenced in a study of blood T cells in healthy people across ages. Then a second PCR, running roughly 7 to 11 cycles, was carried out with a sample-barcoded 5' primer and a J-beta primer mix. TCRdb itself ran the 5' RACE reads through MiXCR, one entry per CDR3 protein. The sample contains some 800,000 distinct CDR3 sequences, 44% of which appear only once. Input material: blood. Every receptor here comes from a man in his sixties in good health.

Ten or more counts support this clonotype. The V and J genes are TRBV7-9 and TRBJ2-7; D perhaps matches TRBD1 (6 bases). Germline V CDR1 and CDR2: SEHNR, FQNEAQ (reference sequence). V lost 5 bases to trimming and J lost 1 base, with 12 bases between them. This CDR3 region has 14 residues. The chain's CDR3 is CASSSGQLSYEQYF. In DNA, the CDR3 is TGTGCCAGCAGCAGTGGACAGCTATCCTACGAGCAGTACTTC.

Details on this clonotype: A much larger clone lies a single base off, so this may be a read error. In nucleotides, the CDR3 is TGTGCCAGCAGCTCTAGTAGCGGGGGGCTGTACAATGAGCAGTTCTTC. Translating gives CASSSSSGGLYNEQFF. The chain carries TRBV7-2 and TRBJ2-1; TRBD2 matches at 10 bases. The CDR3 runs to 16 residues. V dropped 4 bases and J dropped 4; count of bases not matched to a gene: 7. Germline loops: CDR1 SGHTA, CDR2 FQGNSA.

The chain links TRBV11-3 to TRBJ2-7, with a weak D call TRBD2 (6 bases). The V end lost 8 bases, the J end lost 3 bases, and 20 bases lay between the germline ends. Germline CDR1 SGHNT, CDR2 YENEEA. The CDR3 spans 15 residues. DNA of the CDR3: TGTGCCAGCGCCCTCAACCCGGGGAGGCACTACGAGCAGTACTTC. Its protein is CASALNPGRHYEQYF.

The gene calls are TRBV30 and TRBJ1-5, with 7 bases aligning to TRBD1. V lost 3 bases, J lost 4 bases, and 3 bases stayed unmatched. The CDR3 is 13 amino acids. Germline V gene sequence: CDR1 GTSNPN, CDR2 SVGIG (reference sequence). As DNA, the CDR3 is TGTGCCTGGAGCGGACAGGCGAATCAGCCCCAGCATTTT. Its translation: CAWSGQANQPQHF.

This clonotype appeared a few times. This chain joins TRBV2 and TRBJ2-1; D is perhaps TRBD2 (7 bases). V lost 7 bases and J lost 7, with 23 bases in between. Germline CDR1 reads SNHLY; CDR2 reads FYNNEI. The CDR3 spans 16 residues. The CDR3 DNA follows: TGTGCCAGCAATAAATTTACGGGGGGCTGGGCTAATGAGCAGTTCTTC. Its protein product is CASNKFTGGWANEQFF.

The chain recombines TRBV7-2 with TRBJ2-7; D is uncertain. There are 15 residues in the CDR3. The germline CDR1 and CDR2 sequences are SGHTA and FQGNSA. Trimming took 4 bases from V and 0 from J, leaving 13 bases between them. For the CDR3, the DNA is TGTGCCAGCAGCTCCGCCGGAAACCCCTCCTACGAGCAGTACTTC. Its translation is CASSSAGNPSYEQYF.

This clonotype was seen ten or more times. A much more abundant neighbour one base away suggests this may be a read error. The chain links TRBV20-1 to TRBJ2-5; no clear D. V lost 6 bases, J lost 11 bases, and 19 bases lay in between. This CDR3 spans 12 amino acids. Germline lookup yields CDR1 DFQATT and CDR2 SNEGSKA (reference sequence). CDR3 residues: CSAVGANNEQYF. CDR3 nucleotides: TGCAGTGCCGTCGGAGCAAACAATGAGCAGTACTTC.

This clonotype was seen just once. The V call is TRBV12-3 or TRBV12-4, the J call TRBJ1-5, with TRBD1 as a possible D gene (5 bases). The CDR3 spans 15 residues. Between the trimmed V and J ends, which lost 6 bases and 0 bases, there was a span of 12 bases. The CDR3 sequence: CASSRQYSSNQPQHF. The CDR3 nucleotides are TGTGCCAGCAGCCGACAGTATTCTAGCAATCAGCCCCAGCATTTT.

The chain combines TRBV6-6 with TRBJ1-5; D gene ambiguous. Germline V gene sequence: CDR1 MNHNY, CDR2 SVGAGI (reference sequence). The germline V and J ends were trimmed by 6 bases and 5 bases, with 11 bases remaining between them. This CDR3 region has 13 residues. The CDR3 region is CASRTQGYQPQHF. In nucleotides, the CDR3 is TGTGCCAGCAGAACGCAAGGGTATCAGCCCCAGCATTTT.

Concerning this clonotype itself: The junction differs from germline at one of its ends, possibly a read error. The V and J genes are TRBV12-3 or TRBV12-4 and TRBJ2-5; perhaps D is TRBD1 or TRBD2 (5 bases each). The CDR3 has 16 residues. DNA of the CDR3: TGTACCAGCAGTCTAGCCGGACTTTGGGGCAAAGAGACCCAGTACTTC. Amino acids: CTSSLAGLWGKETQYF.

The chain employs TRBV6-5 and TRBJ2-4; D is uncertain. Trimming removed 6 bases from V and 3 bases from J, with 9 bases in between. Germline loops: CDR1 MNHEY, CDR2 SVGAGI. The CDR3 has 13 amino acids. The CDR3 sequence is CASSAGRKNIQYF. CDR3 nucleotides: TGTGCCAGCAGCGCCGGGCGCAAAAACATTCAGTACTTC.

The J gene is TRBJ1-4, the V gene TRBV29-1; D uncertain. The CDR3 runs to 14 residues. Trimming shortened V by 8 bases and J by 2 bases, and 15 bases separated the two germline ends. Germline V gene sequence: CDR1 SQVTM, CDR2 ANQGSEA. The CDR3 here is CSSRGAGTNEKLFF. The CDR3, as DNA: TGCAGCTCACGGGGAGCTGGGACTAATGAAAAACTGTTTTTT.